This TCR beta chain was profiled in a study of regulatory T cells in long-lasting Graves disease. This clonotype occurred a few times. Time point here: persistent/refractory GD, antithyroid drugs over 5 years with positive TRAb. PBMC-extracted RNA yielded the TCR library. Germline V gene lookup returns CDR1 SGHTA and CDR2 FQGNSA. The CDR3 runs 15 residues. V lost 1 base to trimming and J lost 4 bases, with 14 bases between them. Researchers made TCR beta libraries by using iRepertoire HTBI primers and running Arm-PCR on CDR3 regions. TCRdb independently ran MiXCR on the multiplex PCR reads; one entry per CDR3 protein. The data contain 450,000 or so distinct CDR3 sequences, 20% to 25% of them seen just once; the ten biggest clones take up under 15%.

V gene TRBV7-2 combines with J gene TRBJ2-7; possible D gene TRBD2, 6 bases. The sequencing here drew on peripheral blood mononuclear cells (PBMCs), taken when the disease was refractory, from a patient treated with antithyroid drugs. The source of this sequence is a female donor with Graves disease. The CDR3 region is CASSLGGLLKYEQYF. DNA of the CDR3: TGTGCCAGCAGCTTAGGGGGACTCCTTAAATACGAGCAGTACTTC.